This T cell receptor beta chain was captured in a study of T cells in Graves' hyperthyroidism and ophthalmopathy. Thyroid ultrasound, orbital computed tomography, clinical symptoms, and serum thyroxine and TRAb underpinned diagnoses. Amplification of TCR beta CDR3 regions was performed using RNA transcripts as template. The HTBI primer set was used in a first-round RT-PCR of the TCR CDR3. TCRdb independently ran MiXCR on the multiplex PCR reads; one entry per CDR3 protein. The sample records around 690,000 distinct CDR3 sequences, about 20% being singletons. The sample holds many counts of this clonotype. The CDR3 spans 13 residues. Trimming took off 2 bases at V and 4 bases at J, with 8 bases between the two ends. CDR1 and CDR2 (germline): KGHSH, LQKENI.

This chain uses TRBV18 with TRBJ2-5; D is unclear. This TCR derives from a man aged 30 to 39 with Graves' ophthalmopathy. Material for sequencing was blood. CDR3 sequence (DNA): TGTGCCAGCTCACCAACGGTGGGAGAGACCCAGTACTTC. This encodes CASSPTVGETQYF. The full variable domain, rest sourced from reference TRBV18 and TRBJ2-5, is NAGVMQNPRHLVRRRGQEARLRCSPMKGHSHVYWYRQLPEEGLKFMVYLQKENIIDESGMPKERFSAEFPKEGPSILRIQQVVRGDSAAYFCASSPTVGETQYFGPGTRLLVL.